The rows below give T cell receptor beta chains drawn from one sample of a study of T-cell memory formation after mild COVID-19. Via MiXCR, TCRdb re-called the 5' RACE reads, giving one row per CDR3 protein. Among more than 300,000 distinct CDR3 sequences, roughly an eighth were seen once, and the ten largest hold about 20%. Sequencing was performed on PBMCs or a T cell subset sorted from them (not recorded which). The receptors shown here come from a man aged 18 to 29 who had mild COVID-19 (a few samples of this study predate the infection). Cell type and time point are not known. The CDR3 runs from the conserved cysteine through the conserved F or W. Each record gives: D gene, J gene, clone size, V gene, CDR3 length, CDR3 DNA, CDR3 protein. A D gene is named only where the DNA matches it firmly. Clone size is given for some rows only: seen once, a few or many times, or a class if the clone is expanded.

>TRBD2|TRBJ2-1|.|TRBV12-3/TRBV12-4|17
TGTGCCAGCAGCAAGAGCTTAGCGGGGCCACACGAGGGTGAGCAGTTCTTC
CASSKSLAGPHEGEQFF
>.|TRBJ1-1|.|TRBV7-9|14
TGTGCCAGCAGTATTCGCACAGGAGACACTGAAGCTTTCTTT
CASSIRTGDTEAFF
>.|TRBJ2-2|.|TRBV7-6|17
TGTGCCAGCAGCTTTAGGCCCCAGGGGTGGGGACCCGGGGAGCTGTTTTTT
CASSFRPQGWGPGELFF
>.|TRBJ1-2|.|TRBV12-3/TRBV12-4|15
TGTGCCAGCAGACACCCTGCAGGGGTGGTATGGGGCTACACCTTC
CASRHPAGVVWGYTF
>.|TRBJ2-3|.|TRBV5-8|16
TGTGCCAGCAGCTTGGGGGACACCATGGACACAGATACGCAGTATTTT
CASSLGDTMDTDTQYF
>TRBD1|TRBJ2-5|few|TRBV7-9|14
TGTGCCAGCAGCACGGGACAGGTTCAAGAGACCCAGTACTTC
CASSTGQVQETQYF
>.|TRBJ2-1|few|TRBV6-4|14
TGTGCCAGCAGTCCGGACACCCCGCACAATGAGCAGTTCTTC
CASSPDTPHNEQFF
>.|TRBJ2-7|few|TRBV18|13
TGTGCCAGCTCACCACCGGTGTCCTACGAGCAGTACTTC
CASSPPVSYEQYF
>.|TRBJ1-1|few|TRBV5-6|18
TGTGCCAGCAGCCTGCTTGGGGGGGGCTGGGGTGAGAACACTGAAGCTTTCTTT
CASSLLGGGWGENTEAFF
>.|TRBJ2-5|few|TRBV20-1|12
TGCAGTGCTAGTACGTTCCAAGAGACCCAGTACTTC
CSASTFQETQYF